Listed here are 13 T cell receptor beta chains from one sample, sequenced in a study of regulatory T cells in long-lasting Graves disease (dated by TCRdb to the early 2020s). The library was made by multiplex PCR. The run used an Illumina HiSeq 4000. To build TCR beta libraries, CDR3 regions were amplified by Arm-PCR using iRepertoire HTBI primers. TCRdb's own reprocessing of the public reads used fastp at Q25 and MiXCR and kept productive beta chains. Rows with a matching CDR3 protein are joined into one entry that keeps the most common DNA and genes. The sample contains about 540,000 distinct CDR3 sequences, less than 15% of them found a single time. The ten largest clones capture approximately 9.3% of the sample. What this sample's time point label stands for: newly diagnosed GD, antithyroid drugs for less than 3 months. RNA was extracted from PBMCs in TRIzol for both TCR sequencing and RNA sequencing.

The sample also formed part of further work on T cells in Graves' hyperthyroidism and ophthalmopathy.

Sample: peripheral blood mononuclear cells (PBMCs), taken at new diagnosis, from a patient treated with antithyroid drugs. These receptors all come from a man under 40 with Graves disease. Donor details come from another sample of the same person, matched by shared clones.

Only one count was recorded for this clonotype. A read error likely explains this, since a far larger clone differs by one base. This chain joins TRBV10-3 and TRBJ2-7; 9 bases match TRBD1. The CDR3 spans 13 residues. Germline trimming cut 6 bases from V and 3 bases from J; bases unmatched to any gene: 3. Germline V CDR1 and CDR2: ENHRY, SYGVKD. CDR3 in DNA: TGTGCCATCAGCTCGGGACAGGGCTACGAGCAGTACTTC. Encoded protein: CAISSGQGYEQYF.

This clonotype was seen more than once but under ten times. The chain uses TRBV10-3 and TRBJ2-7; D unresolved. Germline values: CDR1 ENHRY, CDR2 SYGVKD. The V and J ends lost 2 bases and 2 bases respectively, with 10 bases between them. The CDR3 extends over 14 amino acids. CDR3 bases: TGTGCCATCAGTGAGGGCAGCGAACCCTACGAGCAGTACTTC. Translation: CAISEGSEPYEQYF.

This clonotype was recorded a few times. The rearrangement links TRBV28 to TRBJ1-2, with D hard to call. Germline V gives CDR1 MDHEN, CDR2 SYDVKM. The CDR3 covers 13 residues. The V and J ends lost 7 bases and 8 bases respectively, with 17 bases between them. CDR3 loop: CASTQTSSWGYTF. DNA for the CDR3: TGTGCCAGCACCCAAACAAGCTCGTGGGGCTACACCTTC.

Many counts were recorded for this clonotype. CDR3 nucleotides: TGTGCCAGCAGTTGGGGGAGGGGGAAGCAGTTCTTC. Its protein product is CASSWGRGKQFF. The chain joins TRBV11-2 to TRBJ2-1, with a tentative D call TRBD2 (7 bases). The CDR3 length is 12 residues. Trimming left V 6 bases short and J 11 bases short, with 14 bases between. Germline V lookup: CDR1 SGHAT, CDR2 FQNNGV.

This clonotype was seen more than once but under ten times. J is TRBJ2-7 and V is TRBV20-1; weak D call: TRBD2 (6 bases). Between the trimmed V and J ends, which lost 6 bases and 1 base, there was a span of 13 bases. Looked up from germline, CDR1 is DFQATT and CDR2 is SNEGSKA (reference sequence). The CDR3 contains 13 residues. CDR3 region: CSARTTLSYEQYF. DNA for the CDR3: TGCAGTGCCCGGACTACTTTATCCTACGAGCAGTACTTC.

This clonotype turned up a few times. This may be a read error: a much more frequent sequence differs by one nucleotide. The CDR3 region has the DNA TGTGCCTGCAGCTTAGTAAGGGTGGAAGTGCAGTTCTTC. Translated, it gives CACSLVRVEVQFF. The genes are TRBV11-2 and TRBJ2-1; D remains ambiguous. CDR3 length: 13 residues. Germline V gives CDR1 SGHAT, CDR2 FQNNGV. The complete variable domain, with remaining parts taken from reference TRBV11-2 and TRBJ2-1, reads EAGVAQSPRYKIIEKRQSVAFWCNPISGHATLYWYQQILGQGPKLLIQFQNNGVVDDSQLPKDRFSAERLKGVDSTLKIQPAKLEDSAVYLCACSLVRVEVQFFGPGTRLTVL.

Here the CDR3 DNA reads TGCGCCAGCAGCTTGATCCGGGCTAGCGGCTCCTACGAGCAGTACTTC. This gives the protein CASSLIRASGSYEQYF. The genes are TRBV5-1 and TRBJ2-7; 7 bases agree with TRBD2. The germline gives CDR1 SGHRS, CDR2 YFSETQ. The CDR3 runs 16 residues. With 1 base clipped from V and 0 bases from J, the junction kept 7 bases outside the gene matches.

The gene calls are TRBV7-2 and TRBJ1-2; 7 bases map to TRBD1. This CDR3 region has 15 residues. Germline V CDR1 and CDR2: SGHTA, FQGNSA. Trimming took 5 bases from V and 3 from J; bases not matched to a gene: 9. CDR3 residues: CASSQTGTVDYGYTF. As DNA, the CDR3 is TGTGCCAGCAGCCAAACCGGGACAGTCGACTATGGCTACACCTTC.

With regard to this clonotype: A clone one base away is much larger, so this may be a read error. V usage is TRBV2 and J usage is TRBJ2-7; the D gene is possibly TRBD2 (7 bases). V gave up 7 bases and J gave up 7 bases, with 14 bases separating them. This CDR3 comprises 12 residues. The germline V gene encodes CDR1 SNHLY and CDR2 FYNNEI. CDR3 region: CASTPGGSEQYF. Here the CDR3 DNA reads TGTGCCAGCACACCGGGGGGCAGTGAGCAGTACTTC.

This clonotype was observed many times. V is TRBV12-3 or TRBV12-4 and J is TRBJ1-2; no clear D. The V gene lost 1 base and the J gene lost 8 bases, with 11 bases spanning the gap. The CDR3 sequence is 13 residues long. Here the CDR3 reads CASSLVEGSGYTF. As DNA, the CDR3 is TGTGCCAGCAGTTTAGTGGAGGGATCCGGCTACACCTTC.

This clonotype was picked up many times. The chain uses TRBV5-1 and TRBJ1-1; a possible D gene is TRBD1 (5 bases). The germline V and J ends were trimmed by 2 bases and 3 bases, with 8 bases remaining between them. The CDR3 runs 13 residues. CDR1 and CDR2 (germline): SGHRS, YFSETQ. CDR3 sequence (DNA): TGCGCCAGCAGCTTCCAGGGTGACACTGAAGCTTTCTTT. It specifies CASSFQGDTEAFF.

This clonotype was recorded many times. The rearrangement uses TRBV19 and TRBJ2-7; possible D gene TRBD2, 5 bases. The CDR3 loop spans 12 amino acids. V lost 6 bases and J 5 bases, leaving 11 bases between the germline ends. The germline V gene has CDR1 LNHDA and CDR2 SQIVND (reference sequence). DNA of the CDR3: TGTGCCAGTAGCCGGGGAGTAGACGAGCAGTACTTC. Protein product: CASSRGVDEQYF.

The chain links TRBV7-9 to TRBJ1-2; D ambiguous. Germline CDR1 reads SEHNR; CDR2 reads FQNEAQ (reference sequence). V was cut by 5 bases and J by 12 bases, with 13 bases left in between. The CDR3 is made up of 11 amino acids. CDR3 region: CASSPRVDHTF. In DNA, the CDR3 is TGTGCCAGCAGCCCCCGGGTGGACCACACCTTC. The full variable domain, in which reference TRBV7-9 and TRBJ1-2 provide the parts outside the CDR3, is DTGVSQNPRHKITKRGQNVTFRCDPISEHNRLYWYRQTLGQGPEFLTYFQNEAQLEKSRLLSDRFSAERPKGSFSTLEIQRTEQGDSAMYLCASSPRVDHTFGSGTRLTVV.